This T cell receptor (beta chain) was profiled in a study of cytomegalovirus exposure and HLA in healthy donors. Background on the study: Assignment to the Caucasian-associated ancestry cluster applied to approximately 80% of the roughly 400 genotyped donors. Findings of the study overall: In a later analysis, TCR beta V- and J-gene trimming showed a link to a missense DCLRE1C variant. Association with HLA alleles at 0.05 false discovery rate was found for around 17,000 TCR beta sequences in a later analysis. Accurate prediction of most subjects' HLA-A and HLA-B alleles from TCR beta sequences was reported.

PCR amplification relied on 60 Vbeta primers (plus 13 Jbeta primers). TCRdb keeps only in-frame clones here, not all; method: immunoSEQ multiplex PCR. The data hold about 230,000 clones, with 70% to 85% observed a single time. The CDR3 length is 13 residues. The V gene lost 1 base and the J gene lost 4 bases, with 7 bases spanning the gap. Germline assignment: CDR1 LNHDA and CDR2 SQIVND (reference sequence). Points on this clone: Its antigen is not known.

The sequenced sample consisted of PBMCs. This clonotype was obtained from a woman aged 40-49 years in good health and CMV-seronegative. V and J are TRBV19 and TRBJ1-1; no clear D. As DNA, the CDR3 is TGTGCCAGTAGTATAGTGTCAGGCACTGAAGCTTTCTTT. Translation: CASSIVSGTEAFF.